The rows below give T cell receptor beta chains drawn from one sample of a study of cytomegalovirus exposure and HLA in healthy donors. Method: immunoSEQ multiplex PCR; TCRdb's copy keeps in-frame clones and lacks some. The sample contains 150,000 to 200,000 clones, about 80% of which appear only once. What was sequenced was PBMCs. The receptors shown here come from a man aged 25 to 45 in good health and CMV-seronegative. The CDR3 runs from the conserved cysteine through the conserved F or W. D genes are given only for firm matches. Clone sizes are given selectively: once, few, many, or a class where the clone is expanded.

>TRBJ1-1|TRBV30|-|-
CAWTTTNTEAFF
TGTGCCTGGACCACAACAAACACTGAAGCTTTCTTT
>TRBJ2-1|TRBV5-1|-|-
CASSLVAQGHNEQFF
TGCGCCAGCAGCTTGGTAGCACAGGGCCACAATGAGCAGTTCTTC
>TRBJ2-2|TRBV5-1|few|-
CASSLEGANTGELFF
TGCGCCAGCAGCTTGGAGGGAGCGAACACCGGGGAGCTGTTTTTT
>TRBJ1-4|TRBV2|-|-
CASSDSGEKLFF
TGTGCCAGCAGTGATAGTGGTGAAAAACTGTTTTTT
>TRBJ1-5|TRBV27|-|-
CASSFRGSNQPQHF
TGTGCCAGCAGTTTTCGCGGTAGCAATCAGCCCCAGCATTTT
>TRBJ2-7|TRBV27|-|-
CASSLPGRASGEQYF
TGTGCCAGCAGTTTACCAGGCAGGGCTTCGGGTGAGCAGTACTTC
>TRBJ2-1|TRBV5-1|-|TRBD2
CASSGLAGVLDEQFF
TGCGCCAGCAGTGGACTAGCGGGAGTTCTGGACGAGCAGTTCTTC
>TRBJ1-2|TRBV5-6|few|TRBD1
CASSLDAGTGASGYTF
TGTGCCAGCAGCTTGGACGCCGGGACAGGGGCCAGCGGCTACACCTTC
>TRBJ2-3|TRBV25-1|once|TRBD1
CASSEGQGADTQYF
TGTGCCAGCAGTGAGGGACAGGGGGCAGATACGCAGTATTTT
>TRBJ2-2|TRBV2|-|-
CASSASGLNTGELFF
TGTGCCAGCAGTGCTTCGGGACTCAACACCGGGGAGCTGTTTTTT
>TRBJ2-7|TRBV10-3|-|TRBD2
CAAASGTYEQYF
TGTGCCGCTGCTAGCGGTACCTACGAGCAGTACTTC
>TRBJ2-1|TRBV5-1|-|-
CASSAETEQFF
TGCGCCAGCAGCGCGGAGACTGAGCAGTTCTTC
>TRBJ1-2|TRBV27|once|-
CASSHSGTPLAPQRNYGYTF
TGTGCCAGCAGTCACTCCGGGACACCCCTGGCACCTCAGCGAAACTATGGCTACACCTTC
>TRBJ2-7|TRBV4-1|once|-
CASSQGLGAQSYEQYF
TGCGCCAGCAGCCAAGGCCTGGGGGCTCAATCCTACGAGCAGTACTTC
>TRBJ2-5|TRBV6-1|-|TRBD1
CASSGDRGGQETQYF
TGTGCCAGCAGCGGGGACAGGGGAGGTCAAGAGACCCAGTACTTC
>TRBJ2-1|TRBV20-1|-|-
CSASRGNEQFF
TGCAGTGCTAGTAGGGGCAATGAGCAGTTCTTC
>TRBJ1-1|TRBV5-1|few|-
CASSLDRVGTEAFF
TGCGCCAGCAGCTTGGACAGGGTGGGCACTGAAGCTTTCTTT
>TRBJ1-5|TRBV21-1|-|-
CASSTARDRFESNQPQHF
TGTGCCAGCAGCACCGCCCGGGACAGATTTGAGAGCAATCAGCCCCAGCATTTT
>TRBJ1-1|TRBV14|few|TRBD1
CASSQDFGQGGWTTEAFF
TGTGCCAGCAGCCAAGATTTTGGACAGGGCGGATGGACCACTGAAGCTTTCTTT
>TRBJ1-1|TRBV19|-|-
CASKAKLNTEAFF
TGTGCCAGTAAAGCCAAGCTGAACACTGAAGCTTTCTTT
>TRBJ2-3|TRBV10-1|-|-
CATQVSGADTQYF
TGCGCCACCCAAGTCTCAGGGGCAGATACGCAGTATTTT
>TRBJ1-2|TRBV7-9|-|TRBD1
CASSLLPARGQNGYTF
TGTGCCAGCAGCTTACTGCCTGCCAGGGGGCAAAATGGCTACACCTTC
>TRBJ2-7|TRBV5-1|once|-
CASSLRAGLYEQYF
TGCGCCAGCAGCTTGAGAGCGGGCCTCTACGAGCAGTACTTC
>TRBJ2-7|TRBV7-9|few|-
CASSLAGQLRENEQYF
TGTGCCAGCAGCTTAGCAGGACAGCTGCGAGAGAATGAGCAGTACTTC
>TRBJ2-1|TRBV7-9|-|-
CASSLEANNEQFF
TGTGCCAGCAGCTTGGAGGCAAACAATGAGCAGTTCTTC
>TRBJ2-7|TRBV28|-|-
CASSLLYEQYF
TGTGCCAGCAGTTTACTCTACGAGCAGTACTTC
>TRBJ2-3|TRBV7-2|-|-
CASSFPARSVTDTQYF
TGTGCCAGCAGCTTCCCCGCTAGATCGGTCACAGATACGCAGTATTTT
>TRBJ2-5|TRBV6-6|-|-
CASSYGLEATQYF
TGTGCCAGCAGTTACGGACTGGAAGCGACCCAGTACTTC
>TRBJ1-5|TRBV7-9|-|TRBD1
CASSIGQGSNQPQHF
TGTGCCAGCAGCATTGGACAGGGAAGCAATCAGCCCCAGCATTTT
>TRBJ2-1|TRBV18|-|-
CASSPPESTYNEQFF
TGTGCCAGCTCACCACCGGAGTCGACCTACAATGAGCAGTTCTTC
>TRBJ2-7|TRBV18|-|TRBD2
CASSQTSGDSYEQYF
TGTGCCAGCTCACAAACTAGCGGGGACTCCTACGAGCAGTACTTC
>TRBJ2-7|TRBV11-2|-|TRBD1
CASSLGTGNYEQYF
TGTGCCAGCAGCTTAGGGACAGGAAACTACGAGCAGTACTTC
>TRBJ2-7|TRBV10-3|-|TRBD1
CAISADRDTYEQYF
TGTGCCATCAGTGCCGACAGGGATACCTACGAGCAGTACTTC
>TRBJ2-2|TRBV6-6|-|-
CASSYFQGTNTGELFF
TGTGCCAGCAGTTACTTTCAGGGGACGAACACCGGGGAGCTGTTTTTT
>TRBJ2-6|TRBV27|-|-
CASSLGGAGANVLTF
TGTGCCAGCAGTTTAGGGGGCGCTGGGGCCAACGTCCTGACTTTC
>TRBJ2-2|TRBV28|-|TRBD1
CASGNRGLRTGELFF
TGTGCCAGCGGTAACAGGGGGCTACGGACCGGGGAGCTGTTTTTT
>TRBJ1-1|TRBV9|once|TRBD1
CASSLRTGGTEAFF
TGTGCCAGCAGCTTACGGACAGGGGGGACTGAAGCTTTCTTT
>TRBJ1-1|TRBV10-1|-|-
CASSESQVGNTEAFF
TGCGCCAGCAGTGAGTCACAGGTTGGGAACACTGAAGCTTTCTTT
>TRBJ2-7|TRBV29-1|-|TRBD1
CSVGGQGPSYEQYF
TGCAGCGTTGGAGGACAGGGGCCCTCCTACGAGCAGTACTTC
>TRBJ2-1|TRBV5-1|-|TRBD2
CASSVVGVPGGYNEQFF
TGCGCCAGCAGTGTTGTTGGAGTGCCGGGGGGCTACAATGAGCAGTTCTTC
>TRBJ2-5|TRBV4-2|-|TRBD2
CASSQEGLAGARETQYF
TGTGCCAGCAGCCAAGAGGGACTAGCGGGAGCGCGGGAGACCCAGTACTTC
>TRBJ2-3|TRBV7-3|-|TRBD2
CASSQGLAADTQYF
TGTGCCAGCAGCCAAGGACTAGCAGCAGATACGCAGTATTTT
>TRBJ2-3|TRBV28|once|-
CASSSLWAPDDADTQYF
TGTGCCAGCAGTTCCCTGTGGGCCCCTGACGACGCAGATACGCAGTATTTT
>TRBJ1-1|TRBV5-1|-|-
CASSLERGIPTEAFF
TGCGCCAGCAGCTTGGAAAGGGGGATCCCCACTGAAGCTTTCTTT
>TRBJ2-2|TRBV28|-|TRBD1
CASTPLPDRVNTGELFF
TGTGCCAGCACACCCCTTCCTGACAGGGTTAACACCGGGGAGCTGTTTTTT
>TRBJ2-5|TRBV14|-|-
CASSQTGFVGSFPFETQYF
TGTGCCAGCAGCCAAACAGGGTTTGTTGGTTCGTTCCCTTTCGAGACCCAGTACTTC
>TRBJ1-5|TRBV5-1|-|TRBD1
CVSSPTGASNQPQHF
TGCGTCAGCAGCCCGACAGGGGCGAGCAATCAGCCCCAGCATTTT
>TRBJ2-1|TRBV9|-|TRBD2
CASSVSGTSYNEQFF
TGTGCCAGCAGCGTCAGCGGGACCTCCTACAATGAGCAGTTCTTC
>TRBJ2-2|TRBV5-4|-|TRBD2
CASSFGSPGLAGEGTGELFF
TGTGCCAGCAGCTTTGGCTCCCCGGGACTAGCGGGAGAGGGCACCGGGGAGCTGTTTTTT
>TRBJ2-5|TRBV21-1|-|-
CASSTGQTNLKETQYF
TGTGCCAGCAGCACCGGACAGACAAACCTGAAAGAGACCCAGTACTTC
>TRBJ2-7|TRBV5-6|-|-
CASSLYESSRSYEQYF
TGTGCCAGCAGCTTGTATGAGTCTAGCAGGAGCTACGAGCAGTACTTC
>TRBJ2-1|TRBV2|-|-
CASRETNEQFF
TGTGCCAGCAGGGAGACTAATGAGCAGTTCTTC